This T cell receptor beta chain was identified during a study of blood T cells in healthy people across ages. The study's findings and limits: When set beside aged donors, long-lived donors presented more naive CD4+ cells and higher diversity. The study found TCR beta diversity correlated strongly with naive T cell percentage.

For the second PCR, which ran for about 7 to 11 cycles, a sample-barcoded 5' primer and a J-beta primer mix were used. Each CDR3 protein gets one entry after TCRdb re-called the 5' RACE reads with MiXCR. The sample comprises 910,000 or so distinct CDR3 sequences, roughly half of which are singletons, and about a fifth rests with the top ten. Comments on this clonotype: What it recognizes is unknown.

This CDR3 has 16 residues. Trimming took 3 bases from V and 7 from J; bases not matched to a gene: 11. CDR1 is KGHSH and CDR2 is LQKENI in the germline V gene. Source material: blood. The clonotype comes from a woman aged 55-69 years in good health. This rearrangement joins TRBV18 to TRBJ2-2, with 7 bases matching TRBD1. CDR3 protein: CASSPPGRGIDGELFF. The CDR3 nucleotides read TGTGCCAGCTCACCCCCAGGCAGGGGGATCGACGGGGAGCTGTTTTTT.